This entry lists 3 T cell receptor beta chains sequenced from one sample in a study of T cells of healthy individuals. TCRdb called the 5' RACE reads again in MiXCR, with one record for every CDR3 protein. In the table there are 75,000 to 95,000 distinct CDR3 sequences, 4% to 5.5% of which are singletons. The receptors shown here come from a female donor in good health.

There are many counts of this clonotype. CDR3 loop: CASRRTSGSYEQYF. In DNA, the CDR3 is TGTGCCAGCAGGAGAACTAGCGGGAGTTACGAGCAGTACTTC. The chain uses TRBV12-3 or TRBV12-4 and TRBJ2-7; TRBD2 agrees at 11 bases. V lost 6 bases and J lost 4; bases outside the gene matches: 5. CDR3 length: 14 amino acids.

This clonotype came up many times. The CDR3 sequence is CASSYSRQDNQPQHF. The CDR3 coding sequence is TGTGCCAGCAGTTACTCCCGGCAGGACAATCAGCCCCAGCATTTT. This rearrangement joins TRBV6-5 to TRBJ1-5; unclear D gene. CDR1 is MNHEY and CDR2 is SVGAGI in the germline V gene. The V and J ends lost 0 bases and 3 bases respectively, with 9 bases between them. This CDR3 has 15 residues.

The rearrangement joins TRBV12-5 to TRBJ1-2; D gene ambiguous. V lost 5 bases, J lost 6 bases, and 10 bases lay in between. CDR1 and CDR2 from the germline V gene are LGHNT and FRNRAP. The CDR3 spans 12 residues. CDR3 nucleotide sequence: TGTGCTAGTGGTCGGGCCGGGGATGGCTACACCTTC. Translated: CASGRAGDGYTF.